This is a list of T cell receptor beta chains from one sample in a study of blood T cells in healthy people across ages. TCRdb processed the 5' RACE reads anew with MiXCR; each CDR3 protein has one entry. The sample has 650,000 to 700,000 distinct CDR3 sequences, over 40% seen once. Material for sequencing was blood. The receptors here all came from a woman aged 80 or older in good health. Both conserved end residues are part of each CDR3. A D gene is named only where the DNA matches it firmly. The size field is filled for only some rows; it gives once, few, many or a size class.

clone size	J gene	V gene	D gene	CDR3 DNA	CDR3 protein
-	TRBJ2-4	TRBV7-2	TRBD2	TGTGCCAGCAGCCCCATCCGGGCGGGGGACAACATTCAGTACTTC	CASSPIRAGDNIQYF
many	TRBJ2-7	TRBV27	-	TGTGCCAGCAAAAAGGGGGTGGGCTCCTACGAGCAGTACTTC	CASKKGVGSYEQYF
many	TRBJ2-3	TRBV29-1	-	TGCAGCGTTGGCCAACTAGCCACAGATACGCAGTATTTT	CSVGQLATDTQYF
-	TRBJ1-4	TRBV5-1	-	TGCGCCAGCAGCTTGGTGGCCCGCGAAAAGGAAAAACTGTTTTTT	CASSLVAREKEKLFF
-	TRBJ2-1	TRBV7-2	-	TGTGCCAGCGGGGGACTCAGAAGGAATGAGCAGTTCTTC	CASGGLRRNEQFF
few	TRBJ1-5	TRBV4-1	-	TGCGCCAGCAGCCAAGAAGGCCTCACCACTGGTTCTCAGCCCCAGCATTTT	CASSQEGLTTGSQPQHF
-	TRBJ1-1	TRBV6-5	TRBD1	TGTGCCAGCTGCCGGGACAGGTCAAACACTGAAGCTTTCTTT	CASCRDRSNTEAFF
-	TRBJ2-3	TRBV5-1	TRBD1	TGCGCCAGCAGCTGGGGGACAGACAGCACAGATACGCAGTATTTT	CASSWGTDSTDTQYF
once	TRBJ1-1	TRBV7-9	-	TGTGCCAGCAGCTTAAAGGGGGGCGGAACTGAAGCTTTCTTT	CASSLKGGGTEAFF
many	TRBJ1-1	TRBV29-1	TRBD1	TGCAGCGTTGACAGGGGGCTCTGGAACACTGAAGCTTTCTTT	CSVDRGLWNTEAFF
-	TRBJ1-1	TRBV9	-	TGTGCCAGCAGCTCAGCAGCGAGGGTCTCCGCTGAAGCTTTCTTT	CASSSAARVSAEAFF
once	TRBJ1-2	TRBV7-2	-	TGTGCCAGCAGCCCGGGCAGGGGAGTATACTATGGCTACACCTTC	CASSPGRGVYYGYTF
once	TRBJ2-3	TRBV5-1	TRBD2	TGCGCCAGCAGCTTGGGGGACTACAGAGGGTCATACGCGTATTTT	CASSLGDYRGSYAYF
-	TRBJ2-3	TRBV7-2	-	TGTGCCAGCAGCTTCCGCCATCAAGATACGCAGTATTTT	CASSFRHQDTQYF
many	TRBJ2-1	TRBV25-1	-	TGTGCCAGCAGAGATCAGGAAAAATATCGTGAGCAGTTCTTC	CASRDQEKYREQFF
many	TRBJ2-7	TRBV29-1	TRBD2	TGCAGCGTTTGCATTCCGGGACTAGCGGGTAAATACGAGCAGTACTTC	CSVCIPGLAGKYEQYF
-	TRBJ2-7	TRBV6-1	TRBD2	TGTGCCAGCAGTGGACTAGCGGGAGGGCCAAGCTCCTACGAGCAGTACTTC	CASSGLAGGPSSYEQYF
medium-sized	TRBJ1-5	TRBV24-1	-	TGTGCCTCTCCAGAAGCAAATCAGCCCCAGCATTTT	CASPEANQPQHF
-	TRBJ1-4	TRBV29-1	-	TGCAGCGTTGACTTGCAGGGAAGTGAAAAACTGTTTTTT	CSVDLQGSEKLFF
many	TRBJ2-7	TRBV28	TRBD2	TGTGCCAGCAGTTCCACGGGTAGCGGGAGTTCCTACGAGCAGTACTTC	CASSSTGSGSSYEQYF
-	TRBJ2-1	TRBV9	TRBD2	TGTGCCAGCAGCTCTACTAGCGGGGGACAAAGGTACGAGCAGTTCTTC	CASSSTSGGQRYEQFF
many	TRBJ1-5	TRBV5-8	TRBD1	TGTGCCAGCAGCTCCTGGACAGGGGCGAATAGCAATCAGCCCCAGCATTTT	CASSSWTGANSNQPQHF
-	TRBJ2-7	TRBV25-1	TRBD1	TGTGCCAGCAGTGACCGGGACAGGGGACGCGAGCAGTACTTC	CASSDRDRGREQYF